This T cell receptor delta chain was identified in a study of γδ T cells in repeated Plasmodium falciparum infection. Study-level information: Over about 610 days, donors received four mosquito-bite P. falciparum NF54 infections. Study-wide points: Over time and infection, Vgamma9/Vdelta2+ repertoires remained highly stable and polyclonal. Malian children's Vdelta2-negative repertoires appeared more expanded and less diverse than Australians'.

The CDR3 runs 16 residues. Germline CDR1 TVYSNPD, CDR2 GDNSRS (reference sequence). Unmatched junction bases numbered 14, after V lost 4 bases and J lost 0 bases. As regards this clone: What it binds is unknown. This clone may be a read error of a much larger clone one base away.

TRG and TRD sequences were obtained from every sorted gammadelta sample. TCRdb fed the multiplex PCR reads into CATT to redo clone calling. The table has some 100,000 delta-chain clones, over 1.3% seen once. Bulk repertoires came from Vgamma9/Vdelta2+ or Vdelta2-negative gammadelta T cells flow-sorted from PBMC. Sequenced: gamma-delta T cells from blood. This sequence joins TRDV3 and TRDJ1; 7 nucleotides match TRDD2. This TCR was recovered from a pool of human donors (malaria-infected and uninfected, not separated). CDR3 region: CASHLPLLQYTDKLIF. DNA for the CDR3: TGTGCCTCTCACCTTCCTTTACTTCAGTACACCGATAAACTCATCTTT.